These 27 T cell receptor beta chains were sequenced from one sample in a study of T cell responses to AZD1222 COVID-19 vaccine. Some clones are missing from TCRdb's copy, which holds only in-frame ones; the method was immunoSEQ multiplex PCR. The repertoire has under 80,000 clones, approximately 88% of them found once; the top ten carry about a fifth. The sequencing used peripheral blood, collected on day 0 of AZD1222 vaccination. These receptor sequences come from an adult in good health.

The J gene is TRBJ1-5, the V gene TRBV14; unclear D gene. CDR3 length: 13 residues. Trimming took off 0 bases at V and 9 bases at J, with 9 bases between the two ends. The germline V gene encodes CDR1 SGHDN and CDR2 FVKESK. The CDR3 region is CASSQDVGRPQHF. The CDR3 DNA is TGTGCCAGCAGCCAAGACGTGGGGAGGCCCCAGCATTTT.

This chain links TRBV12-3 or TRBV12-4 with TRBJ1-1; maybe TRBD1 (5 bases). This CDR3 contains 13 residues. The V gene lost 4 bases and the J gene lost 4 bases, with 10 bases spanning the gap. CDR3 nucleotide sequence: TGTGCCAGCAGTTCGGGGGGTGGCACTGAAGCTTTCTTT. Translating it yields CASSSGGGTEAFF.

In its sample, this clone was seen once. The CDR3 DNA reads TGTGCCAGCAGCACCTCACTAGGCGAGGGAGGGGAGACCCAGTACTTC. Translating gives CASSTSLGEGGETQYF. V gene TRBV5-4 combines with J gene TRBJ2-5; TRBD2 agrees at 7 bases. This CDR3 has 16 amino acids. The V segment lost 4 bases and the J segment 5 bases; nucleotides outside the gene matches: 14. Per germline, CDR1 SGHNT and CDR2 YYREEE (reference sequence).

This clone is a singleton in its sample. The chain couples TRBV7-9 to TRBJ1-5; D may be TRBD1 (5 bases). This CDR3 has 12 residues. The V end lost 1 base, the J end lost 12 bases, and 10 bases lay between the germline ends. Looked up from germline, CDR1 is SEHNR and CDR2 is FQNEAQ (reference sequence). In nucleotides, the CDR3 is TGTGCCAGCAGCTTAGGACGGGACCTCCAGCATTTT. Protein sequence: CASSLGRDLQHF.

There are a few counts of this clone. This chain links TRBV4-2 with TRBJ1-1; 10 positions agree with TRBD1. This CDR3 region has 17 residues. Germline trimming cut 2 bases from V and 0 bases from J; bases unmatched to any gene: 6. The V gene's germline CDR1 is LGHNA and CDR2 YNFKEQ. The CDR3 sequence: CASSQPPGQGLNTEAFF. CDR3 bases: TGTGCCAGCAGCCAACCCCCGGGACAGGGGTTGAACACTGAAGCTTTCTTT.

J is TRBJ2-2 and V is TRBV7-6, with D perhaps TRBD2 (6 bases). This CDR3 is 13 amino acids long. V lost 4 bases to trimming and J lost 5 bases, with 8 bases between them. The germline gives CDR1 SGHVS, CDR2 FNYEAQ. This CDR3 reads CASSSSGTGELFF. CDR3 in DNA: TGTGCCAGCAGCTCAAGCGGGACCGGGGAGCTGTTTTTT.

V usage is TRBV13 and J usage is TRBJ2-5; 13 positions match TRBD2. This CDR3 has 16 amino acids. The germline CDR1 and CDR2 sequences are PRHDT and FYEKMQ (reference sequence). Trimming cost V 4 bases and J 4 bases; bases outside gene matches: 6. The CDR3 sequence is CASSSRTSGGLETQYF. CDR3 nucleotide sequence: TGTGCCAGCAGCTCCCGGACTAGCGGGGGTTTAGAGACCCAGTACTTC.

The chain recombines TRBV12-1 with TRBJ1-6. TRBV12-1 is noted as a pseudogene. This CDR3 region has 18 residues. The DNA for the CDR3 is TGTGCCAGCAGCTCCCAACCGCTCGTCCTCCCTGGAAATTCACCCCTCCACTTT. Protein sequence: CASSSQPLVLPGNSPLHF.

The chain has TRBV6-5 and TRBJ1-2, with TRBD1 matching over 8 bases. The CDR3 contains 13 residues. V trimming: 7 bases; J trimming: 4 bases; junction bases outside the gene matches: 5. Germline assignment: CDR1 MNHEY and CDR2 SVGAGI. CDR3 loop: CASTQGEVYGYTF. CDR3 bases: TGTGCCAGCACACAGGGGGAAGTCTATGGCTACACCTTC.

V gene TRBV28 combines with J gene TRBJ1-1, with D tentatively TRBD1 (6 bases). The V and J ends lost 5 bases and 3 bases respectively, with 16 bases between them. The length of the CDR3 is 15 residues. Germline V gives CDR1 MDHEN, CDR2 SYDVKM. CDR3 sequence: CASSPVGATDTEAFF. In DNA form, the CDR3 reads TGTGCCAGCAGTCCAGTGGGGGCGACGGACACTGAAGCTTTCTTT.

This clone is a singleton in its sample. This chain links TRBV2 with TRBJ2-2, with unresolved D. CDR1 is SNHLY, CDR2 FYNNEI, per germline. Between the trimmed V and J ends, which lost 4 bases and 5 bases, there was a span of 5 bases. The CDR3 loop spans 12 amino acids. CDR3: CASSVTTGELFF. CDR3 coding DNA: TGTGCCAGCAGTGTGACTACCGGGGAGCTGTTTTTT.

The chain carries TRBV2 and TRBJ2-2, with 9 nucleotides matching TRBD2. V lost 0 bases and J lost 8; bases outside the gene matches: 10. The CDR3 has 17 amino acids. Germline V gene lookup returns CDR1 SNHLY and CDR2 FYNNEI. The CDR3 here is CASSEARGGLRSGELFF. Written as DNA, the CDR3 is TGTGCCAGCAGTGAAGCGCGGGGGGGTCTTCGGTCTGGGGAGCTGTTTTTT.

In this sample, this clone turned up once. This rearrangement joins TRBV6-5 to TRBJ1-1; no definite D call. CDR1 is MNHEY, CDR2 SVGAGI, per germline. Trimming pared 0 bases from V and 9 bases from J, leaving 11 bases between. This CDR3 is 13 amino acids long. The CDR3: CASSYSIIQKAFF. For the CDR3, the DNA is TGTGCCAGCAGTTACTCGATAATACAGAAAGCTTTCTTT.

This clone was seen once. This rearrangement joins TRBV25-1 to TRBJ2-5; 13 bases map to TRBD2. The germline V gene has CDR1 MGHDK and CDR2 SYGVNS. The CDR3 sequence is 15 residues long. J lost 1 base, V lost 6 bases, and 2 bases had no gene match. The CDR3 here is CASRGLAGTQETQYF. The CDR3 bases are TGTGCCAGCAGGGGACTAGCGGGAACCCAAGAGACCCAGTACTTC.

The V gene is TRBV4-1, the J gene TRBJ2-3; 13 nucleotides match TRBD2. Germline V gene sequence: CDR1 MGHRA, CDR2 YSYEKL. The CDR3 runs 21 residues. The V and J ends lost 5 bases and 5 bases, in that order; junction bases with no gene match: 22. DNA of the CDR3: TGCGCCAGCAGCGGAAGGGTGGGACTAGCGGGACCAGCCCCCACCGGAGATACGCAGTATTTT. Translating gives CASSGRVGLAGPAPTGDTQYF.

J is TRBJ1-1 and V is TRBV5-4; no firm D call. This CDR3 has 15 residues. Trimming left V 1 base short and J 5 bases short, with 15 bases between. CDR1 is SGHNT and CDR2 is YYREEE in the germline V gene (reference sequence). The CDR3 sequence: CASSLSPGSRTEAFF. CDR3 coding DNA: TGTGCCAGCAGCTTGTCCCCGGGGTCGAGGACTGAAGCTTTCTTT. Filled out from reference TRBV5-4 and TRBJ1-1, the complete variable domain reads ETGVTQSPTHLIKTRGQQVTLRCSSQSGHNTVSWYQQALGQGPQFIFQYYREEENGRGNFPPRFSGLQFPNYSSELNVNALELDDSALYLCASSLSPGSRTEAFFGQGTRLTVV.

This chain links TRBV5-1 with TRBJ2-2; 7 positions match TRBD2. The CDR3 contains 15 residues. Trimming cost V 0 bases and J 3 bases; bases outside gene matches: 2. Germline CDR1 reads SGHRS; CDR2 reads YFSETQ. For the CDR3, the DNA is TGCGCCAGCAGCTTGGGGCTAGCGGACACCGGGGAGCTGTTTTTT. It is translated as CASSLGLADTGELFF.

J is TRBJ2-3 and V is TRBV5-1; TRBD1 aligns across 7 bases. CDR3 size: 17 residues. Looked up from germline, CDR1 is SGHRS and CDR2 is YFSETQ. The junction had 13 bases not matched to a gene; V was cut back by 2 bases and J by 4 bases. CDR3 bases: TGCGCCAGCAGCTTAACCTTGACAGGGAGTGGCGCAGATACGCAGTATTTT. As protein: CASSLTLTGSGADTQYF.

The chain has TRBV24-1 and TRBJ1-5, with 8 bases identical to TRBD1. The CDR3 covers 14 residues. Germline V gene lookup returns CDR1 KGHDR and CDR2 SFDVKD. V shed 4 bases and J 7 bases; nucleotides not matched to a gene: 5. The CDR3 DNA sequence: TGTGCCACCAGTGAGGGGACAGGTCGGCAGCCCCAGCATTTT. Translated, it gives CATSEGTGRQPQHF.

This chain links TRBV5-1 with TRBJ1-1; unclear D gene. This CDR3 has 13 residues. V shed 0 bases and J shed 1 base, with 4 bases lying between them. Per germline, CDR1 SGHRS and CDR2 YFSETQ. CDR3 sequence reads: CASSLGENTEAFF. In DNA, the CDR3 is TGCGCCAGCAGCTTGGGGGAGAACACTGAAGCTTTCTTT.

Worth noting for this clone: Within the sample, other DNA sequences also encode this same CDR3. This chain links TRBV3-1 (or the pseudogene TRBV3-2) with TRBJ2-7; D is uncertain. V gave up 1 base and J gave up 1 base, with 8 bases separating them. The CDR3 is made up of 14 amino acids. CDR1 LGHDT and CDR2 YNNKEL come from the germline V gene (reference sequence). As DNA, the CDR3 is TGTGCCAGCAGCCAAGGTACGGTATCCTACGAGCAGTACTTC. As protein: CASSQGTVSYEQYF.

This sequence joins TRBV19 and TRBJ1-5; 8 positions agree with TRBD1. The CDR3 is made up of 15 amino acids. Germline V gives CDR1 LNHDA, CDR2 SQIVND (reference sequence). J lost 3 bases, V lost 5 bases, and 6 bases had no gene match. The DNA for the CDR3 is TGTGCCAGTAGTTCCGGACAGGGCCACAATCAGCCCCAGCATTTT. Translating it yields CASSSGQGHNQPQHF.

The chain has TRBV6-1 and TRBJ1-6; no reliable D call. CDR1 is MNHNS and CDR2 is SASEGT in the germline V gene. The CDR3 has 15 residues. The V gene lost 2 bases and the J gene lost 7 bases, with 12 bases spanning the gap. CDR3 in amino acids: CASSEPPLTNSPLHF. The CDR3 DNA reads TGTGCCAGCAGTGAACCCCCTCTGACCAATTCACCCCTCCACTTT.

CDR3 DNA: TGTGCCAGCAGCTCCGACAGGGAGTATGGCTACACCTTC. This translates into CASSSDREYGYTF. V and J are TRBV11-2 and TRBJ1-2; 7 nucleotides line up with TRBD1. The CDR3 sequence is 13 residues long. With V trimmed by 4 bases and J by 5 bases, 4 bases remained unmatched. Germline V gene data show CDR1 as SGHAT and CDR2 as FQNNGV.

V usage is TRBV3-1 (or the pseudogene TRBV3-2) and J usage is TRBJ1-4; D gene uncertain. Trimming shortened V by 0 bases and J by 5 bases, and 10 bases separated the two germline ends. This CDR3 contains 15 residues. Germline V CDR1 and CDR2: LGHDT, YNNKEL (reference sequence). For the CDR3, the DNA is TGTGCCAGCAGCCAAGAGATAACAGAGAATGAAAAACTGTTTTTT. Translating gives CASSQEITENEKLFF.

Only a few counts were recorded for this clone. The CDR3 loop reads CASSSGRETGELFF. As DNA, the CDR3 is TGCGCCAGTAGTAGCGGGAGGGAAACCGGGGAGCTGTTTTTT. The chain recombines TRBV10-1 with TRBJ2-2; 11 nucleotides line up with TRBD2. The CDR3 is 14 amino acids. After removal of 9 bases from V and 5 bases from J, the junction contained 5 bases not matched to a gene. Germline V gives CDR1 WNHNN, CDR2 SYGVQD (reference sequence).

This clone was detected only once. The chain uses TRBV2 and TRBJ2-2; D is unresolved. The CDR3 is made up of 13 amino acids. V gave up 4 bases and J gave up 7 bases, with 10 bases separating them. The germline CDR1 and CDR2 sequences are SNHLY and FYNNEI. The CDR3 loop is CASSGASGGELFF. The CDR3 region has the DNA TGTGCCAGCAGTGGAGCGAGTGGCGGGGAGCTGTTTTTT. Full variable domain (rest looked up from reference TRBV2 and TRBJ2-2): EPEVTQTPSHQVTQMGQEVILRCVPISNHLYFYWYRQILGQKVEFLVSFYNNEISEKSEIFDDQFSVERPDGSNFTLKIRSTKLEDSAMYFCASSGASGGELFFGEGSRLTVL.